The present entry profiles one T cell receptor (beta chain) with its context. The sample is drawn from a study of identical twins. With no exceptions, donors were healthy Caucasians. In TCRdb, the 5' RACE reads were re-called with MiXCR into one record per CDR3 protein. The sample consists of roughly 200,000 distinct CDR3 sequences, 7.5% of them appearing once. This CDR3 is 13 amino acids long. From germline, CDR1 is SGHNT and CDR2 YENEEA. The V end was cut by 0 bases, the J end by 3 bases, with 4 bases between. These same records also appear under a second study, on yellow fever vaccine responses in identical twins.

This clonotype was obtained from a woman aged 18 to 35 in good health. The sequenced sample consisted of memory (CD45RO+) T cells sorted from blood. This rearrangement joins TRBV11-3 to TRBJ2-3; D ambiguous. CDR3 sequence reads: CASSLDETDTQYF. The CDR3 DNA is TGTGCCAGCAGCTTAGATGAGACAGATACGCAGTATTTT.